This is a list of T cell receptor beta chains from one sample in a study of OX40 agonist ivuxolimab in advanced cancers. Measured with immunoSEQ multiplex PCR; TCRdb has only the in-frame clones, and not every one. Here the sample spans around 20,000 clones, approximately 83% being singletons. The starting material was CD4+ or CD8+ T cells sorted from blood, obtained in a trial of the OX40 agonist ivuxolimab. These receptors were collected from an adult with an advanced solid tumor such as melanoma, head and neck, liver or kidney cancer. Each CDR3 is given with its conserved first and last residue. A D gene is named only where the DNA matches it firmly. Clone size is given for some rows only: seen once, a few or many times, or a class if the clone is expanded.

CASSNQGGGYGYTF	TGTGCCAGCAGCAATCAGGGGGGGGGCTATGGCTACACCTTC	few	TRBV6-5	TRBJ1-2	TRBD1
CAISGRQGNYGYTF	TGTGCCATCAGTGGGAGACAGGGGAACTATGGCTACACCTTC	-	TRBV10-3	TRBJ1-2	TRBD1
CASSVEGGDEQYF	TGTGCCAGCAGCGTAGAAGGAGGGGACGAGCAGTACTTC	-	TRBV9	TRBJ2-7	-
CASSQEGWTHTEAFF	TGCGCCAGCAGCCAAGAAGGGTGGACCCACACTGAAGCTTTCTTT	-	TRBV4-3	TRBJ1-1	-
CASSHLDSAFTF	TGTGCCAGCAGTCATCTCGACAGTGCTTTCACCTTC	-	TRBV6-5	TRBJ1-2	-
CASSIWSGGTEAFF	TGTGCCAGTAGTATTTGGTCTGGTGGCACTGAAGCTTTCTTT	-	TRBV19	TRBJ1-1	-
CASSVGTGTYNEQFF	TGTGCCAGCAGCGTAGGGACGGGCACCTACAATGAGCAGTTCTTC	-	TRBV9	TRBJ2-1	-
CASSLSGTSLVQYF	TGTGCCAGCAGTTTATCGGGGACTAGTTTGGTTCAGTACTTC	-	TRBV27	TRBJ2-7	TRBD2
CASSLDGTQSSYEQYF	TGTGCCAGCAGCTTAGACGGGACACAAAGCTCCTACGAGCAGTACTTC	few	TRBV7-9	TRBJ2-7	-
CASSLRPNSYEQYF	TGTGCCAGCAGCCTACGACCTAACTCCTACGAGCAGTACTTC	-	TRBV9	TRBJ2-7	-
CASSGRGAFF	TGTGCCAGCAGTGGCAGGGGAGCTTTCTTT	-	TRBV2	TRBJ1-1	-
CASSPRGQGGYEQYF	TGTGCCAGCAGCCCCCGGGGACAGGGAGGGTACGAGCAGTACTTC	-	TRBV7-6	TRBJ2-7	TRBD1
CASSLRGQDTGELFF	TGCGCCAGCAGCCTACGTGGGCAGGACACCGGGGAGCTGTTTTTT	-	TRBV4-1	TRBJ2-2	-
CASRPPGQGMYEQYF	TGTGCCAGCAGGCCCCCGGGACAGGGGATGTACGAGCAGTACTTC	-	TRBV28	TRBJ2-7	TRBD1
CAINTGTADGYTF	TGTGCCATCAATACAGGGACAGCTGATGGCTACACCTTC	-	TRBV10-3	TRBJ1-2	TRBD1
CASSYGEGPNTGELFF	TGTGCCAGCAGTTACGGGGAGGGGCCGAACACCGGGGAGCTGTTTTTT	once	TRBV6-5	TRBJ2-2	TRBD2
CASSPGGEYNEQFF	TGTGCCAGCAGCCCTGGGGGGGAATACAATGAGCAGTTCTTC	-	TRBV7-6	TRBJ2-1	TRBD2
CASAAEQGGSNQPQHF	TGTGCCAGCGCCGCGGAGCAGGGGGGGAGCAATCAGCCCCAGCATTTT	-	TRBV7-9	TRBJ1-5	TRBD1
CASSALLGVLVGNEQFF	TGTGCCAGCAGTGCACTTCTCGGGGTCCTAGTGGGCAATGAGCAGTTCTTC	-	TRBV2	TRBJ2-1	-
CSVAQGELTDTQYF	TGCAGCGTTGCGCAGGGGGAGCTGACGGATACGCAGTATTTT	-	TRBV29-1	TRBJ2-3	TRBD1
CASSYRAGRRSYGYTF	TGTGCCAGCAGTTACCGCGCGGGGAGGCGCAGCTATGGCTACACCTTC	-	TRBV6-5	TRBJ1-2	-
CASSYRQGGMEQYF	TGTGCCAGCAGCTATCGACAGGGTGGGATGGAGCAGTACTTC	-	TRBV6-5	TRBJ2-7	TRBD1
CASTVALNTEAFF	TGTGCCAGTACTGTGGCGCTGAACACTGAAGCTTTCTTT	few	TRBV19	TRBJ1-1	-
CASREHRGAGNTIYF	TGCGCCAGCAGGGAACACCGGGGGGCTGGAAACACCATATATTTT	-	TRBV5-1	TRBJ1-3	-
CASSVGSGGRAGELFF	TGTGCCAGCAGCGTAGGGAGCGGGGGAAGGGCCGGGGAGCTGTTTTTT	once	TRBV9	TRBJ2-2	TRBD2
CASRDPAEYEQYF	TGTGCCAGCAGGGACCCCGCGGAATACGAGCAGTACTTC	-	TRBV6-1	TRBJ2-7	-
CASSQSGGRGETQYF	TGCGCCAGCAGCCAATCCGGAGGGAGGGGGGAGACCCAGTACTTC	-	TRBV4-3	TRBJ2-5	-
CASSLVENNQPQHF	TGTGCCAGCAGCTTAGTGGAGAACAATCAGCCCCAGCATTTT	-	TRBV7-9	TRBJ1-5	-
CATSRDQEGTEAFF	TGTGCCACCAGCAGAGATCAAGAGGGTACTGAAGCTTTCTTT	few	TRBV15	TRBJ1-1	-
CASSVDNGELFF	TGTGCCAGCAGCGTAGATAACGGGGAGCTGTTTTTT	once	TRBV9	TRBJ2-2	-